The 25 T cell receptor beta chains below all came from one sample that was sequenced in a study of molecular identifiers for immune sequencing clone quantification. MiXCR, applied by TCRdb to the PCR reads, yields one record per CDR3 protein. The table records around 470,000 distinct CDR3 sequences, roughly 24% of them present only once. What was sequenced was naive CD8+ T cells from blood, with Jurkat cell RNA spiked in. Subset meaning: FACS-sorted CD8+CD4-CCR7+CD45RA+ naive T cells. The source is a human donor in good health. Some libraries in this study had Jurkat cell RNA spiked in.

On this clonotype itself: The CDR3 ends on some other residue instead of the conserved phenylalanine or tryptophan, so this is likely a read error. The DNA is left out, because the CDR3 cannot be placed on it with certainty; the CDR3 is given as TCRdb lists it. The V and J genes are TRBV5-4 and TRBJ2-2; the DNA was not compared with TRBD2, the D call given in the table. The germline CDR1 and CDR2 sequences are SGHNT and YYREEE (reference sequence). Including both end residues, the CDR3 is 15 amino acids long. The CDR3 is CASSEADANTGELVS.

This clonotype was counted between two and nine times. The rearrangement links TRBV12-3 or TRBV12-4 to TRBJ1-5, with D unclear. V was cut by 4 bases and J by 5 bases, with 12 bases left in between. The CDR3 has 14 residues. The CDR3 sequence: CASSSLGIDQPQHF. CDR3 sequence (DNA): TGTGCCAGCAGTTCGTTGGGGATTGATCAGCCCCAGCATTTT.

A note on this clonotype: Here the CDR3 omits its conserved ending phenylalanine or tryptophan, so a read error is the likely source. The gene calls are TRBV5-3 and TRBJ1-5; D not resolved. Being an ORF, TRBV5-3 has a function that is uncertain. This CDR3 contains 11 residues. The CDR3 loop reads CASSLGQPQHI. The CDR3 DNA sequence: TGTGCCAGCAGCTTGGGTCAGCCCCAGCATATT.

The chain employs TRBV6-2 or TRBV6-3 and TRBJ2-7; 8 bases align to TRBD2. Germline V gene lookup returns CDR1 MNHEY and CDR2 SVGEGT. V lost 7 bases, J lost 5 bases, and 13 bases stayed unmatched. CDR3 length: 15 residues. The CDR3 loop reads CASNSAREAFHEQYF. CDR3 coding DNA: TGTGCCAGCAACTCGGCGCGGGAGGCTTTCCACGAGCAGTACTTC.

This clonotype has at least ten counts. V is TRBV5-1 and J is TRBJ2-5; 8 bases fit TRBD1. CDR3 length equals 14 residues. Trimming took 4 bases from V and 1 from J; bases not matched to a gene: 3. Germline CDR1 is SGHRS and CDR2 is YFSETQ. This CDR3 is CASSQTGGQETQYF. The CDR3 DNA sequence: TGCGCCAGCAGCCAAACAGGGGGCCAAGAGACCCAGTACTTC.

The chain employs TRBV7-6 and TRBJ2-3; D is unresolved. V was clipped by 1 base and J by 6 bases, with 20 bases between them. The CDR3 is 17 amino acids. Germline V gene lookup returns CDR1 SGHVS and CDR2 FNYEAQ. CDR3 DNA sequence: TGTGCCAGCAGCTTAGACCCCATCAGCGACGGATTTGATACGCAGTATTTT. Protein: CASSLDPISDGFDTQYF.

V is TRBV12-3 or TRBV12-4 and J is TRBJ2-5; 7 nucleotides agree with TRBD1. V trimming: 0 bases; J trimming: 4 bases; junction bases outside the gene matches: 8. The CDR3 runs to 16 residues. CDR3 amino acids: CASSLAPEGQPETQYF. The CDR3 bases are TGTGCCAGCAGTTTAGCGCCTGAGGGACAGCCAGAGACCCAGTACTTC.

This clonotype was seen a handful of times. The CDR3 DNA follows: TGCGCCAGCAGCCAAGAGCCCCCGGGCGGGGTTGGCAATCAGCCCCAGCATTTT. Translating it yields CASSQEPPGGVGNQPQHF. The chain links TRBV4-1 to TRBJ1-5; D call uncertain. Germline V gene data show CDR1 as MGHRA and CDR2 as YSYEKL. The length of the CDR3 is 18 residues. V shed 0 bases and J shed 2 bases, with 17 bases lying between them.

V and J are TRBV23-1 and TRBJ2-3, with D uncertain. TRBV23-1 is known as an ORF, though its function is uncertain. Trimming cost V 5 bases and J 0 bases, with 15 bases left between them. CDR3 length: 16 amino acids. DNA for the CDR3: TGCGCCAGCAGTACCGACTCCCAGATTAGCACAGATACGCAGTATTTT. It yields the protein CASSTDSQISTDTQYF.

V gene TRBV21-1 combines with J gene TRBJ2-4. TRBV21-1 is a pseudogene. The CDR3 spans 15 residues. As DNA, the CDR3 is TGTGCCAGCATTGTCACAGTTTTAGCCAAAAACATTCAGTACTTC. Translation: CASIVTVLAKNIQYF.

This clonotype was picked up many times. The V gene is TRBV7-9, the J gene TRBJ2-7, with 9 positions matching TRBD2. CDR3 length equals 16 residues. Per the germline V gene, CDR1 is SEHNR and CDR2 is FQNEAQ (reference sequence). V shed 1 base and J 0 bases; nucleotides not matched to a gene: 4. Here the CDR3 reads CASSLELAGSSYEQYF. CDR3 sequence (DNA): TGTGCCAGCAGCTTAGAGCTAGCGGGAAGCTCCTACGAGCAGTACTTC.

In this sample, this clonotype turned up many times. This chain links TRBV25-1 with TRBJ2-1, with D unclear. The CDR3 length is 14 residues. The V end was cut by 6 bases, the J end by 0 bases, with 9 bases between. Germline values: CDR1 MGHDK, CDR2 SYGVNS. This CDR3 reads CASRDSSSYNEQFF. The CDR3 DNA sequence: TGTGCCAGCAGAGACTCGAGCTCCTACAATGAGCAGTTCTTC.

This clonotype was detected a few times. This chain joins TRBV7-6 and TRBJ1-1; no clear D gene. The CDR3 covers 15 residues. Deletions cut 0 bases from V and 6 bases from J, with 14 bases between. CDR1 is SGHVS and CDR2 is FNYEAQ in the germline V gene. The DNA for the CDR3 is TGTGCCAGCAGCTTAGCGGCTATTCCCTCGGCTGAAGCTTTCTTT. As protein: CASSLAAIPSAEAFF.

This clonotype was seen ten or more times. The gene calls are TRBV2 and TRBJ1-1; D is possibly TRBD1 (6 bases). CDR3 length: 17 residues. The V gene's germline CDR1 is SNHLY and CDR2 FYNNEI. Trimming removed 5 bases at V and 2 bases at J, with 21 bases between. In DNA, the CDR3 is TGTGCCAGCAGTCCGAGGGGGGCGGGGAACCCCAACACTGAAGCTTTCTTT. Its protein product is CASSPRGAGNPNTEAFF. The variable domain in full, with the rest retrieved from reference TRBV2 and TRBJ1-1, is EPEVTQTPSHQVTQMGQEVILRCVPISNHLYFYWYRQILGQKVEFLVSFYNNEISEKSEIFDDQFSVERPDGSNFTLKIRSTKLEDSAMYFCASSPRGAGNPNTEAFFGQGTRLTVV.

The rearrangement links TRBV5-6 to TRBJ2-4; maybe TRBD1 (5 bases). CDR1 and CDR2 from the germline V gene are SGHDT and YYEEEE. V lost 4 bases and J lost 3, with 14 bases in between. The CDR3 sequence is 15 residues long. CDR3 residues: CASSIKTVVKNIQYF. CDR3 nucleotides: TGTGCCAGCAGCATAAAGACAGTAGTCAAAAACATTCAGTACTTC.

This chain joins TRBV14 and TRBJ2-5; D perhaps matches TRBD1 (6 bases). The V and J ends lost 4 bases and 4 bases respectively, with 13 bases between them. The V gene's germline CDR1 is SGHDN and CDR2 FVKESK. The CDR3 sequence is 14 residues long. CDR3 in amino acids: CASSPAWGRETQYF. For the CDR3, the DNA is TGTGCCAGCAGCCCAGCTTGGGGGCGAGAGACCCAGTACTTC.

The table lists this clonotype with many counts. The V call is TRBV6-5, the J call TRBJ1-4; D not resolved. The V and J ends lost 2 bases and 7 bases respectively, with 14 bases between them. The CDR3 is made up of 15 amino acids. Per germline, CDR1 MNHEY and CDR2 SVGAGI. The CDR3 sequence is CASSYDLVAREKLFF. The CDR3 nucleotides read TGTGCCAGCAGTTACGATCTGGTCGCGCGTGAAAAACTGTTTTTT.

This chain joins TRBV7-6 and TRBJ2-3; 7 bases line up with TRBD2. The CDR3 is made up of 14 amino acids. With V trimmed by 5 bases and J by 1 base, 3 bases remained unmatched. Germline CDR1 and CDR2: SGHVS and FNYEAQ. This chain's CDR3 is CASSTAGGTDTQYF. In DNA form, the CDR3 reads TGTGCCAGCAGCACGGCGGGAGGCACAGATACGCAGTATTTT.

This clonotype was recorded once. With a much larger clone just one base away, this may be a read error. The rearrangement joins TRBV7-9 to TRBJ1-1; 7 bases line up with TRBD1. Per germline, CDR1 SEHNR and CDR2 FQNEAQ (reference sequence). CDR3 length: 16 amino acids. CDR3 protein: CSSRPRGQGVGTEAFF. The DNA of the CDR3 is TGTTCCAGCAGACCCCGAGGGCAGGGGGTAGGCACTGAAGCTTTCTTT.

The table lists this clonotype with many counts. V usage is TRBV7-8 and J usage is TRBJ2-1; either TRBD1 or TRBD2 may fit D (6 bases each). There are 15 residues in the CDR3. CDR1 SGHVS and CDR2 FQNEAQ come from the germline V gene. The V end lost 3 bases, the J end lost 0 bases, and 9 bases lay between the germline ends. The DNA of the CDR3 is TGTGCCAGCAGCTTGGGGGGCGGCTCCTACAATGAGCAGTTCTTC. Its translation is CASSLGGGSYNEQFF.

The rearrangement links TRBV3-1 to TRBJ2-6; D is undetermined. Trimming took off 8 bases at V and 3 bases at J, with 17 bases between the two ends. Germline V gene data show CDR1 as LGHDT and CDR2 as YNNKEL (reference sequence). The CDR3 length is 16 residues. The CDR3 sequence: CASQQSAFGGANVLTF. The CDR3 nucleotides are TGTGCCAGCCAACAGTCTGCTTTCGGTGGGGCCAACGTCCTGACTTTC.

In its sample, this clonotype was seen many times. The chain is built from TRBV29-1 and TRBJ2-2; D not certain. CDR1 SQVTM and CDR2 ANQGSEA come from the germline V gene. The CDR3 covers 13 residues. Trimming took 6 bases from V and 3 from J, leaving 11 bases between them. The CDR3 nucleotides are TGCAGCGTGGACGGTCAATACACCGGGGAGCTGTTTTTT. Translating it yields CSVDGQYTGELFF.

This clonotype was counted ten times or more. The CDR3 sequence is CASSQDDEQFF. Written as DNA, the CDR3 is TGTGCCAGCAGCCAAGACGATGAGCAGTTCTTC. The genes are TRBV12-3 or TRBV12-4 and TRBJ2-1; D gene ambiguous. The CDR3 loop spans 11 amino acids. With 6 bases removed from V and 8 bases from J, the gap between germline ends came to 8 bases.

On this clonotype: Likely a read error: the CDR3 ends without its conserved phenylalanine or tryptophan. This rearrangement joins TRBV5-6 to TRBJ2-7; 7 positions agree with TRBD1. Per germline, CDR1 SGHDT and CDR2 YYEEEE. The V and J ends lost 4 bases and 2 bases, in that order; junction bases with no gene match: 3. CDR3 length equals 13 residues. CDR3 DNA sequence: TGTGCCAGCAGCATCGGGACAGCCTACGAGCAGTACCTC. Translating it yields CASSIGTAYEQYL.

A remark on this clonotype: Given a much more abundant clone one base away, this may be a read error. The genes are TRBV27 and TRBJ2-6; TRBD1 agrees at 11 bases. Germline values: CDR1 MNHEY, CDR2 SMNVEV (reference sequence). The CDR3 is 17 residues long. With 11 bases clipped from V and 2 bases from J, the junction kept 11 bases outside the gene matches. The CDR3 DNA reads as TGTGCCTGCAACCAAGGGACAGGGGGGCCTGGGGCCAACGTCCTGACTTTC. It encodes CACNQGTGGPGANVLTF.